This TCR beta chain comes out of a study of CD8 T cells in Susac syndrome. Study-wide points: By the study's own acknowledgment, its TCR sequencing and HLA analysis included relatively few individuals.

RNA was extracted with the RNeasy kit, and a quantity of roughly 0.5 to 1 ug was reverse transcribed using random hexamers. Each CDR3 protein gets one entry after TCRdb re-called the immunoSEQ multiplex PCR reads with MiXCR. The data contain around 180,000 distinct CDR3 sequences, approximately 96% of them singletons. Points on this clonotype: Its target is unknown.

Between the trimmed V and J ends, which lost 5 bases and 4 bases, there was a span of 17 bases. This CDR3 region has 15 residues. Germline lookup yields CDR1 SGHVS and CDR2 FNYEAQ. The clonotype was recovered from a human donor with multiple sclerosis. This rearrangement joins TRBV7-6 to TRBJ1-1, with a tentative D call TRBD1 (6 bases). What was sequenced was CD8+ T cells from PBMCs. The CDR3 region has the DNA TGTGCCAGCAGCCACGGTGGGCAGGGGAGCACTGAAGCTTTCTTT. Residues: CASSHGGQGSTEAFF.